One sample yielded the 18 T cell receptor beta chains listed below, sequenced in a study of shared clonotypes between healthy human individuals. TCRdb keeps only in-frame clones here, not all; method: immunoSEQ multiplex PCR. The sample shows some 2,000,000 clones, roughly 94% of them seen only once. The sample was naive CD4+ T cells sorted from blood. Subset meaning: CD45RA+ positively selected. These receptors originate from a man younger than 30 in good health.

The genes are TRBV6-1 and TRBJ2-1, with TRBD1 matching over 7 bases. CDR3 length equals 15 residues. CDR1 and CDR2 (germline): MNHNS, SASEGT. Unmatched junction bases numbered 9, after V lost 3 bases and J lost 7 bases. In DNA, the CDR3 is TGTGCCAGCAGTGAGGGACAGCTTTTTTCAAATGAGCAGTTCTTC. Protein: CASSEGQLFSNEQFF.

As DNA, the CDR3 is TGTGCCACCAGCAGTCCCCCTTGGGTCCGGGGAAACACCATATATTTT. Protein product: CATSSPPWVRGNTIYF. The chain combines TRBV15 with TRBJ1-3; D remains ambiguous. CDR1 is LNHNV and CDR2 is YYDKDF in the germline V gene (reference sequence). This CDR3 has 16 residues. V was pared by 3 bases and J by 4 bases, with 16 bases between.

The chain uses TRBV5-7 and TRBJ1-2; possibly TRBD1 for D (6 bases). TRBV5-7 is recorded as an ORF, its role being uncertain. V lost 4 bases, J lost 3 bases, and 10 bases lay in between. This CDR3 is built from 13 residues. The CDR3 spells CASSPGHYYGYTF. The CDR3 DNA follows: TGTGCCAGCAGCCCGGGACATTACTATGGCTACACCTTC.

This chain links TRBV5-1 with TRBJ2-7; no clear D gene. CDR3 size: 13 residues. Germline V gene data show CDR1 as SGHRS and CDR2 as YFSETQ. V was shortened by 4 bases and J by 5 bases, with 13 bases between the two germline ends. The CDR3 protein is CASSTVNRDEQYF. The CDR3 DNA reads as TGCGCCAGCAGCACAGTGAATCGCGACGAGCAGTACTTC.

This chain uses TRBV30 with TRBJ1-2; D not resolved. The CDR3 runs 14 residues. V was trimmed by 0 bases and J by 2 bases, leaving 10 bases between them. Germline-derived CDR1 and CDR2 are GTSNPN and SVGIG (reference sequence). The CDR3 spells CAWSVRRQNYGYTF. In nucleotides, the CDR3 is TGTGCCTGGAGTGTACGACGGCAGAACTATGGCTACACCTTC.

The rearrangement joins TRBV6-1 to TRBJ1-1; D uncertain. Trimming took off 4 bases at V and 2 bases at J, with 8 bases between the two ends. The CDR3 has 13 residues. Germline lookup yields CDR1 MNHNS and CDR2 SASEGT. CDR3 region: CASSATYNTEAFF. CDR3 nucleotide sequence: TGTGCCAGCAGTGCTACATATAACACTGAAGCTTTCTTT.

V gene TRBV5-1 combines with J gene TRBJ1-2, with D possibly TRBD1 on 5 matching bases. This CDR3 has 13 residues. CDR1 is SGHRS, CDR2 YFSETQ, per germline. Trimming stripped 6 bases from V and 4 bases from J, with 13 bases between. CDR3 DNA sequence: TGCGCCAGCACCCAGCAGGGCGGCTATGGCTACACCTTC. Protein: CASTQQGGYGYTF.

V is TRBV12-5 and J is TRBJ1-5; D is unresolved. Germline loops: CDR1 LGHNT, CDR2 FRNRAP. The CDR3 has 17 residues. Trimming left V 3 bases short and J 2 bases short, with 17 bases between. The CDR3 DNA is TGTGCTAGTGGTTTCGGCAGCCACGGGTTGGGCAATCAGCCCCAGCATTTT. Its translation: CASGFGSHGLGNQPQHF.

In regard to this clone: Other DNA sequences in this sample translate to the same CDR3. The CDR3 DNA reads as TGTGCCAGCAGTGTCGGGGGGCCCTCCTACGAGCAGTACTTC. Its translation: CASSVGGPSYEQYF. V usage is TRBV6-1 and J usage is TRBJ2-7; D might be TRBD2 (7 bases). Germline V gene sequence: CDR1 MNHNS, CDR2 SASEGT. Trimming cost V 4 bases and J 0 bases, with 10 bases left between them. This CDR3 is built from 14 residues.

V and J are TRBV18 and TRBJ2-2; 12 positions match TRBD2. The CDR3 is made up of 14 amino acids. The V and J ends lost 8 bases and 4 bases, in that order; junction bases with no gene match: 2. The V gene's germline CDR1 is KGHSH and CDR2 LQKENI. Here the CDR3 reads CASGLAGLTGELFF. CDR3 nucleotide sequence: TGTGCCAGCGGACTAGCGGGACTCACCGGGGAGCTGTTTTTT.

CDR3 sequence: CASSVGGLNTEAFF. CDR3 nucleotide sequence: TGTGCCAGCAGTGTGGGGGGCCTGAACACTGAAGCTTTCTTT. The chain combines TRBV6-1 with TRBJ1-1; the D gene is possibly TRBD1 (6 bases). The V gene's germline CDR1 is MNHNS and CDR2 SASEGT. This CDR3 contains 14 residues. Trimming left V 4 bases short and J 0 bases short, with 9 bases between.

This clone was counted a single time. V usage is TRBV5-1 and J usage is TRBJ1-2; no firm D call. Trimming stripped 4 bases from V and 0 bases from J, with 4 bases between. CDR3 length: 12 amino acids. CDR1 is SGHRS and CDR2 is YFSETQ in the germline V gene. CDR3 bases: TGCGCCAGCAGCCAGTCTAACTATGGCTACACCTTC. It encodes CASSQSNYGYTF.

This chain uses TRBV7-9 with TRBJ1-6; D gene unclear. Germline-derived CDR1 and CDR2 are SEHNR and FQNEAQ (reference sequence). This CDR3 is 15 amino acids long. Trimming removed 3 bases from V and 0 bases from J, with 6 bases in between. This CDR3 is CASSFDTSYNSPLHF. CDR3 in DNA: TGTGCCAGCAGCTTCGATACCTCCTATAATTCACCCCTCCACTTT.

The rearrangement links TRBV5-6 to TRBJ2-7; 7 bases match TRBD2. Germline V gene lookup returns CDR1 SGHDT and CDR2 YYEEEE. The length of the CDR3 is 15 residues. V trimming: 0 bases; J trimming: 2 bases; junction bases outside the gene matches: 5. The CDR3 spells CASSLAERGPYEQYF. CDR3 DNA sequence: TGTGCCAGCAGCTTGGCCGAGCGGGGACCCTACGAGCAGTACTTC.

Regarding this clone: Given a much more abundant clone one base away, this may be a read error. V and J are TRBV7-6 and TRBJ2-5, with D tentatively TRBD1 (5 bases). CDR3 length equals 12 residues. Between the trimmed V and J ends, which lost 3 bases and 4 bases, there was a span of 6 bases. The V gene's germline CDR1 is SGHVS and CDR2 FNYEAQ. This chain's CDR3 is CASSLGRETQYF. The CDR3 bases are TGTGCCAGCAGCTTGGGGCGAGAGACCCAGTACTTC.

V and J are TRBV7-2 and TRBJ2-1; the D is unclear. Germline CDR1 is SGHTA and CDR2 is FQGNSA. V lost 5 bases to trimming and J lost 4 bases, with 12 bases between them. There are 14 residues in the CDR3. The CDR3 is CASSVELTYNEQFF. CDR3 sequence (DNA): TGTGCCAGCAGCGTGGAACTCACTTACAATGAGCAGTTCTTC.

As for this clone: This same CDR3 is encoded by further DNA sequences in the sample. V gene TRBV11-2 combines with J gene TRBJ2-7, with no clear D. Germline V CDR1 and CDR2: SGHAT, FQNNGV. V was pared by 1 base and J by 5 bases, with 3 bases between. CDR3 length: 11 amino acids. CDR3 in amino acids: CASSLGDEQYF. CDR3 bases: TGTGCCAGCAGCTTAGGTGACGAGCAGTACTTC.

The chain uses TRBV4-1 and TRBJ1-3; D unresolved. Trimming cost V 1 base and J 3 bases, with 10 bases left between them. The CDR3 is 15 residues long. Germline V CDR1 and CDR2: MGHRA, YSYEKL. CDR3 DNA: TGCGCCAGCAGCCAAGTTCCGGATGATGGAAACACCATATATTTT. It yields the protein CASSQVPDDGNTIYF.